Shown below are 4 T cell receptor beta chains from a single sample sequenced in a study of breast tumors, draining lymph nodes, adjacent tissues. Samples came from axillary lymph nodes draining the breast cancer. TCRdb reanalysed the multiplex PCR reads using MiXCR and keeps one entry per CDR3 protein. Altogether 85,000 to 130,000 distinct CDR3 sequences are present, more than 30% being singletons, with the ten largest covering approximately 5%. Source material: axillary lymph node tissue. These receptors were taken from a female donor with breast cancer. Some clones in this sample may be carry-over from other donors' samples.

This clonotype was detected a few times. A single base separates this from a much larger clone, so it may be a read error. The chain combines TRBV6-5 with TRBJ2-7, with 7 bases that match TRBD2. Germline trimming cut 4 bases from V and 0 bases from J; bases unmatched to any gene: 3. The CDR3 spans 14 residues. Germline CDR1 reads MNHEY; CDR2 reads SVGAGI. The CDR3 region has the DNA TGTGCCAGCAGTTGGGGGGGGGGCTCCTACGAGCAGTACTTC. This gives the protein CASSWGGGSYEQYF.

This clonotype was picked up many times. For the CDR3, the DNA is TGTGCCAGCAGACCCGGCCCGGGAAACACCATATATTTT. Translating it yields CASRPGPGNTIYF. The chain is built from TRBV6-5 and TRBJ1-3; D unclear. The germline gives CDR1 MNHEY, CDR2 SVGAGI. Trimming left V 6 bases short and J 4 bases short, with 10 bases between. The CDR3 is made up of 13 amino acids.

This clonotype showed up many times. The junction departs from the called germline gene at one end, perhaps through a read error. The chain has TRBV11-2 and TRBJ2-5; 10 bases align to TRBD2. The CDR3 runs to 16 residues. Germline V CDR1 and CDR2: SGHAT, FQNNGV. Here the CDR3 reads CASTRTSGTEQETQYF. In DNA, the CDR3 is TGTGCCAGCACAAGAACTAGCGGGACGGAGCAAGAAACCCAGTACTTC.

This clonotype has at least ten counts. This sequence joins TRBV5-6 and TRBJ1-2; D gene ambiguous. Germline values: CDR1 SGHDT, CDR2 YYEEEE. The V end was cut by 2 bases, the J end by 5 bases, with 13 bases between. This CDR3 has 14 amino acids. CDR3 region: CASSLSGMPYGYTF. The CDR3 DNA follows: TGTGCCAGCAGCTTATCGGGGATGCCTTATGGCTACACCTTC.